These 27 T cell receptor beta chains were sequenced from one sample in a study of blood T cell repertoires in COVID-19. Profiled with immunoSEQ multiplex PCR; TCRdb holds only in-frame clones, not every one. The table includes roughly 75,000 clones, about nine tenths detected once. What was sequenced was peripheral blood. The receptors here all came from a human donor in a cohort sampled during active COVID-19.

In this sample, this clone turned up once. This sequence joins TRBV7-2 and TRBJ2-4; D is possibly TRBD2 (5 bases). V was shortened by 0 bases and J by 6 bases, with 12 bases between the two germline ends. The CDR3 totals 15 residues. Germline V gives CDR1 SGHTA, CDR2 FQGNSA. CDR3 protein: CASSLAGPRGNIQYF. CDR3 coding DNA: TGTGCCAGCAGCTTAGCCGGGCCCCGGGGAAACATTCAGTACTTC.

The gene calls are TRBV9 and TRBJ2-2; TRBD1 matches 11 bases. The CDR3 runs to 17 residues. The V segment lost 4 bases and the J segment 6 bases; nucleotides outside the gene matches: 11. The germline V gene encodes CDR1 SGDLS and CDR2 YYNGEE. As DNA, the CDR3 is TGTGCCAGCAGCATCCTTTCGGGACAGGGGGGCTCCGGGGAGCTGTTTTTT. Its translation: CASSILSGQGGSGELFF.

The chain couples TRBV27 to TRBJ2-3; D is perhaps TRBD2 (5 bases). Trimming left V 2 bases short and J 1 base short, with 16 bases between. The V gene's germline CDR1 is MNHEY and CDR2 SMNVEV (reference sequence). The length of the CDR3 is 17 residues. The CDR3 DNA reads TGTGCCAGCAGTTTAGGTTGGCGGGCGTCGGGCACAGATACGCAGTATTTT. Translation: CASSLGWRASGTDTQYF.

The rearrangement joins TRBV24-1 to TRBJ2-7; perhaps TRBD1 as D (6 bases). CDR1 and CDR2 from the germline V gene are KGHDR and SFDVKD. The CDR3 covers 14 residues. Trimming stripped 9 bases from V and 2 bases from J, with 16 bases between. This CDR3 reads CATGHRELTYEQYF. The CDR3 region has the DNA TGTGCCACCGGACACAGGGAGCTGACCTACGAGCAGTACTTC.

This clone was found once. At one of its ends the junction is not consistent with the germline gene, which may arise from a read error. The chain uses TRBV7-7 and TRBJ2-7; 12 positions match TRBD2. Germline V gene lookup returns CDR1 SSHAT and CDR2 FNYEAQ (reference sequence). This CDR3 region has 15 residues. This chain's CDR3 is CASSLAGGPGYEQYF. CDR3 DNA sequence: TGTGCCAGCAGCCTAGCGGGGGGGCCTGGTTACGAGCAGTACTTC. Full variable domain (outside the CDR3, taken from reference TRBV7-7 and TRBJ2-7): GAGVSQSPRYKVTKRGQDVTLRCDPISSHATLYWYQQALGQGPEFLTYFNYEAQPDKSGLPSDRFSAERPEGSISTLTIQRTEQRDSAMYRCASSLAGGPGYEQYFGPGTRLTVT.

This sequence joins TRBV19 and TRBJ1-1; the D is unclear. Trimming removed 1 base from V and 2 bases from J, with 14 bases in between. Germline V gives CDR1 LNHDA, CDR2 SQIVND (reference sequence). The length of the CDR3 is 16 residues. This chain's CDR3 is CASSIVHATYNTEAFF. The CDR3, as DNA: TGTGCCAGTAGTATAGTGCACGCCACTTATAACACTGAAGCTTTCTTT. Supplemented by reference TRBV19 and TRBJ1-1, the full variable domain reads DGGITQSPKYLFRKEGQNVTLSCEQNLNHDAMYWYRQDPGQGLRLIYYSQIVNDFQKGDIAEGYSVSREKKESFPLTVTSAQKNPTAFYLCASSIVHATYNTEAFFGQGTRLTVV.

This clone was recorded a few times. V is TRBV5-1 and J is TRBJ2-2; possibly TRBD2 for D (5 bases). Trimming removed 0 bases from V and 7 bases from J, with 16 bases in between. There are 16 residues in the CDR3. The germline CDR1 and CDR2 sequences are SGHRS and YFSETQ. CDR3 sequence (DNA): TGCGCCAGCAGCTTGGAGTTGGGATCCAGCGGCGGGGAGCTGTTTTTT. Translated: CASSLELGSSGGELFF.

This chain connects TRBV7-2 to TRBJ1-1; 7 bases line up with TRBD1. Trimming removed 4 bases from V and 5 bases from J; junction bases left unmatched: 4. This CDR3 spans 13 amino acids. Germline V lookup: CDR1 SGHTA, CDR2 FQGNSA. In DNA, the CDR3 is TGTGCCAGCAGCTCCTCAGGGGGTACTGAAGCTTTCTTT. The encoded protein is CASSSSGGTEAFF. Looking up the rest from reference TRBV7-2 and TRBJ1-1 gives the full variable domain: GAGVSQSPSNKVTEKGKDVELRCDPISGHTALYWYRQSLGQGLEFLIYFQGNSAPDKSGLPSDRFSAERTGGSVSTLTIQRTQQEDSAVYLCASSSSGGTEAFFGQGTRLTVV.

This clone was recorded once. The rearrangement joins TRBV5-1 to TRBJ2-6; TRBD1 is a possible D gene (6 bases). V dropped 1 base and J dropped 4 bases, with 9 bases sitting between them. The germline gives CDR1 SGHRS, CDR2 YFSETQ. The CDR3 runs to 15 residues. CDR3 residues: CASSLQGRGANVLTF. The CDR3 DNA reads TGCGCCAGCAGCTTGCAGGGGAGAGGGGCCAACGTCCTGACTTTC.

This sequence joins TRBV6-6 and TRBJ1-1; no clear D gene. Germline V gives CDR1 MNHNY, CDR2 SVGAGI (reference sequence). V shed 4 bases and J shed 6 bases, with 18 bases lying between them. There are 15 residues in the CDR3. The CDR3 sequence: CASSSPGERSPEAFF. CDR3 DNA: TGTGCCAGCAGTTCCCCTGGGGAGAGGAGTCCTGAAGCTTTCTTT.

The chain recombines TRBV9 with TRBJ2-3, with 14 bases identical to TRBD2. Unmatched junction bases numbered 2, after V lost 4 bases and J lost 1 base. Germline lookup yields CDR1 SGDLS and CDR2 YYNGEE. The CDR3 runs 16 residues. The CDR3 is CASSSGLAGGTDTQYF. For the CDR3, the DNA is TGTGCCAGCAGCTCGGGACTAGCGGGGGGCACAGATACGCAGTATTTT.

This chain connects TRBV3-1 (or the pseudogene TRBV3-2) to TRBJ2-3; D perhaps matches TRBD2 (5 bases). The CDR3 has 16 residues. The germline CDR1 and CDR2 sequences are LGHDT and YNNKEL (reference sequence). The germline V and J ends were trimmed by 0 bases and 6 bases, with 16 bases remaining between them. The CDR3 coding sequence is TGTGCCAGCAGCCAAGAACGGGGTACGAGATGGGATACGCAGTATTTT. This gives the protein CASSQERGTRWDTQYF.

This chain connects TRBV19 to TRBJ2-2; TRBD2 is a possible D gene (6 bases). The V gene's germline CDR1 is LNHDA and CDR2 SQIVND (reference sequence). Trimming removed 1 base from V and 3 bases from J, with 9 bases in between. The CDR3 is 15 amino acids. The CDR3, as DNA: TGTGCCAGTAGTATAGTTCCGGGAGACACCGGGGAGCTGTTTTTT. Translating gives CASSIVPGDTGELFF.

The V gene is TRBV11-2, the J gene TRBJ2-3, with 7 bases matching TRBD1. V lost 9 bases and J lost 1; bases outside the gene matches: 7. This CDR3 is built from 14 residues. Germline CDR1 SGHAT, CDR2 FQNNGV. The CDR3 DNA sequence: TGTGCCAGTCGGAGACAGGGCCGCACAGATACGCAGTATTTT. Translation: CASRRQGRTDTQYF.

The J gene is TRBJ2-2, the V gene TRBV18; 12 bases map to TRBD1. V was pared by 5 bases and J by 3 bases, with 7 bases of the junction left unmatched. CDR3 length equals 17 residues. Germline CDR1 KGHSH, CDR2 LQKENI. The CDR3 DNA reads TGTGCCAGCTCAACCGGGACAGGGGGCCGGGACACCGGGGAGCTGTTTTTT. Protein product: CASSTGTGGRDTGELFF.

The chain is built from TRBV5-4 and TRBJ2-7, with 9 bases lining up with TRBD2. This CDR3 region has 16 residues. Per germline, CDR1 SGHNT and CDR2 YYREEE (reference sequence). After removal of 0 bases from V and 2 bases from J, the junction contained 6 bases not matched to a gene. In nucleotides, the CDR3 is TGTGCCAGCAGCTTGGTTAGCGGGGGCCCAACCTACGAGCAGTACTTC. This gives the protein CASSLVSGGPTYEQYF. The full variable domain, its missing parts supplied by reference TRBV5-4 and TRBJ2-7, is ETGVTQSPTHLIKTRGQQVTLRCSSQSGHNTVSWYQQALGQGPQFIFQYYREEENGRGNFPPRFSGLQFPNYSSELNVNALELDDSALYLCASSLVSGGPTYEQYFGPGTRLTVT.

The chain uses TRBV6-2 or TRBV6-3 and TRBJ1-5; no reliable D call. Trimming removed 6 bases from V and 6 bases from J, with 12 bases in between. Germline CDR1 is MNHEY and CDR2 is SVGEGT. The CDR3 runs 13 residues. The CDR3 DNA reads as TGTGCCAGCAGCCGGGATGGAGGTCAGCCCCAGCATTTT. Amino acid sequence: CASSRDGGQPQHF.

The chain couples TRBV19 to TRBJ1-6; 10 bases are a match to TRBD1. This CDR3 spans 17 amino acids. Germline V gene lookup returns CDR1 LNHDA and CDR2 SQIVND (reference sequence). V dropped 6 bases and J dropped 9; count of bases not matched to a gene: 14. CDR3 sequence reads: CASSGLGQGIGASPLHF. CDR3 coding DNA: TGTGCCAGTAGCGGATTGGGACAGGGGATAGGAGCTTCACCCCTCCACTTT.

The rearrangement joins TRBV19 to TRBJ1-2, with 7 bases matching TRBD1. Germline lookup yields CDR1 LNHDA and CDR2 SQIVND (reference sequence). The CDR3 sequence is 14 residues long. V shed 5 bases, J shed 8 bases, and the junction held 11 bases outside the gene matches. DNA for the CDR3: TGTGCCAGTAGTTTTCCAGACAGGGCACAAGGCTACACCTTC. This gives the protein CASSFPDRAQGYTF.

The J gene is TRBJ2-7, the V gene TRBV4-3; 8 bases fit TRBD2. The CDR3 length is 15 residues. V shed 1 base and J 3 bases; nucleotides not matched to a gene: 5. The germline CDR1 and CDR2 sequences are LGHNA and YSLEER. The CDR3 coding sequence is TGCGCCAGCAGCCAAGGGTCGGGGGGGGTCTACGAGCAGTACTTC. Translating it yields CASSQGSGGVYEQYF.

This rearrangement joins TRBV9 to TRBJ2-5, with 7 bases aligning to TRBD2. This CDR3 is 18 amino acids long. From germline, CDR1 is SGDLS and CDR2 YYNGEE. The V gene end was trimmed by 0 bases and the J gene end by 5 bases; junction bases not matched to a gene: 16. CDR3 loop: CASSVGRRLVGEGETQYF. The DNA of the CDR3 is TGTGCCAGCAGCGTAGGGAGGAGACTAGTGGGGGAGGGGGAGACCCAGTACTTC.

This clone was found once. The CDR3 bases are TGTGCCATCAGTGGGGGGGGCCCCCCTAACTATGGCTACACCTTC. It yields the protein CAISGGGPPNYGYTF. The chain employs TRBV10-3 and TRBJ1-2, with a tentative D call TRBD1 (6 bases). CDR3 length equals 15 residues. V dropped 4 bases and J dropped 0 bases, with 12 bases sitting between them. Germline V CDR1 and CDR2: ENHRY, SYGVKD.

The V gene is TRBV4-3, the J gene TRBJ2-7, with a weak D call TRBD2 (6 bases). Germline values: CDR1 LGHNA, CDR2 YSLEER. Trimming took 0 bases from V and 0 from J, leaving 9 bases between them. The CDR3 consists of 15 residues. The CDR3 sequence is CASSQDGGDSYEQYF. The CDR3 DNA reads as TGCGCCAGCAGCCAAGACGGCGGGGACTCCTACGAGCAGTACTTC.

This chain uses TRBV12-5 with TRBJ2-1, with 15 bases lining up with TRBD2. In germline, CDR1 is LGHNT, CDR2 FRNRAP. The CDR3 contains 18 residues. J lost 0 bases, V lost 4 bases, and 4 bases had no gene match. The CDR3 nucleotides are TGTGCTAGTGGTTCCGGGACTAGCGGGGGGTCCTCCTACAATGAGCAGTTCTTC. Its translation is CASGSGTSGGSSYNEQFF.

The chain is built from TRBV6-5 and TRBJ1-5; D not resolved. V was pared by 4 bases and J by 5 bases, with 18 bases between. This CDR3 is built from 16 residues. CDR1 and CDR2 (germline): MNHEY, SVGAGI. CDR3 in DNA: TGTGCCAGCAGTTCCCCGTGGGGAGGGAGGGATCAGCCCCAGCATTTT. Its protein is CASSSPWGGRDQPQHF.

V is TRBV19 and J is TRBJ1-4; possible D gene TRBD1, 5 bases. Trimming shortened V by 11 bases and J by 12 bases, and 16 bases separated the two germline ends. CDR3 length equals 11 residues. CDR1 and CDR2 from the germline V gene are LNHDA and SQIVND (reference sequence). The CDR3, as DNA: TGTGCCTCCGGGGGTGCTCGTGAACTGTTTTTT. It is translated as CASGGARELFF. The full variable domain, its missing parts supplied by reference TRBV19 and TRBJ1-4, is DGGITQSPKYLFRKEGQNVTLSCEQNLNHDAMYWYRQDPGQGLRLIYYSQIVNDFQKGDIAEGYSVSREKKESFPLTVTSAQKNPTAFYLCASGGARELFFGSGTQLSVL.

Only one count was recorded for this clone. The chain recombines TRBV5-4 with TRBJ2-5; D is unclear. The CDR3 has 14 residues. Germline-derived CDR1 and CDR2 are SGHNT and YYREEE (reference sequence). V was clipped by 0 bases and J by 1 base, with 7 bases between them. The CDR3 nucleotides are TGTGCCAGCAGCTTGGATGGCCTCCAAGAGACCCAGTACTTC. Encoded protein: CASSLDGLQETQYF.